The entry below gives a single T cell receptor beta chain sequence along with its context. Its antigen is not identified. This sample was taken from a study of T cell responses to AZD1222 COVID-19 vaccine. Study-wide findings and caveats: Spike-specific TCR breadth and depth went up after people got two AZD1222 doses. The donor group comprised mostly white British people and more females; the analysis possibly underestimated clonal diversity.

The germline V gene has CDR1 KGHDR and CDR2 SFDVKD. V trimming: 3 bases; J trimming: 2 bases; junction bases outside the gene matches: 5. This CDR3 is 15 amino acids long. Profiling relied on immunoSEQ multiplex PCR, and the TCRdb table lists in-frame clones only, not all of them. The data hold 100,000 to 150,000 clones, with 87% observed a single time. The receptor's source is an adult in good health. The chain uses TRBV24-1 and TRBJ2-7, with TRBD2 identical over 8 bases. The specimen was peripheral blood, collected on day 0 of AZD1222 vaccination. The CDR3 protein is CATSDGAGVTYEQYF. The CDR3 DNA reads TGTGCCACCAGTGATGGAGCGGGGGTAACCTACGAGCAGTACTTC.